The next 14 T cell receptor beta chains were all read from a single sample in a study of blood T cell repertoires in COVID-19. The assay was immunoSEQ multiplex PCR, and TCRdb's table has in-frame clones only and misses some. The table includes about 83,000 clones, around nine tenths detected once. The sequenced sample was peripheral blood. These receptors originate from a man older than 75 with active or convalescent COVID-19.

This chain joins TRBV12-5 and TRBJ2-2; 7 nucleotides match TRBD1. This CDR3 has 17 residues. Per germline, CDR1 LGHNT and CDR2 FRNRAP. V trimming: 8 bases; J trimming: 0 bases; junction bases outside the gene matches: 12. Written as DNA, the CDR3 is TGTGCTAGTTCGAATCAGCGGCAGGGGGCGAACACCGGGGAGCTGTTTTTT. This encodes CASSNQRQGANTGELFF.

The chain couples TRBV5-1 to TRBJ2-1; no reliable D call. In germline, CDR1 is SGHRS, CDR2 YFSETQ. V was trimmed by 0 bases and J by 7 bases, leaving 8 bases between them. This CDR3 comprises 13 residues. CDR3: CASSLVLHNEQFF. CDR3 sequence (DNA): TGCGCCAGCAGCTTGGTATTACATAATGAGCAGTTCTTC. Looking up the rest from reference TRBV5-1 and TRBJ2-1 gives the full variable domain: KAGVTQTPRYLIKTRGQQVTLSCSPISGHRSVSWYQQTPGQGLQFLFEYFSETQRNKGNFPGRFSGRQFSNSRSEMNVSTLELGDSALYLCASSLVLHNEQFFGPGTRLTVL.

The V call is TRBV6-5, the J call TRBJ2-3, with D maybe TRBD1 (5 bases). The V end was cut by 6 bases, the J end by 7 bases, with 17 bases between. Per germline, CDR1 MNHEY and CDR2 SVGAGI. The CDR3 totals 14 residues. CDR3 in DNA: TGTGCCAGCAGCCAAGACAGCTTCCCTAATACGCAGTATTTT. It is translated as CASSQDSFPNTQYF.

The gene calls are TRBV6-1 and TRBJ1-6, with D possibly being TRBD1 (5 bases). The CDR3 has 13 residues. Germline CDR1 reads MNHNS; CDR2 reads SASEGT. V lost 6 bases to trimming and J lost 7 bases, with 10 bases between them. CDR3 bases: TGTGCCAGCAGAAGACAGTCGAATTCACCCCTCCACTTT. Protein sequence: CASRRQSNSPLHF.

This clone was seen only a few times. The rearrangement uses TRBV7-9 and TRBJ1-4; 12 positions agree with TRBD1. The germline V gene has CDR1 SEHNR and CDR2 FQNEAQ (reference sequence). This CDR3 is 15 amino acids long. After removal of 5 bases from V and 7 bases from J, the junction contained 5 bases not matched to a gene. CDR3 sequence (DNA): TGTGCCAGCAGCAACCGGGACAGGGGGCGTGAAAAACTGTTTTTT. It yields the protein CASSNRDRGREKLFF.

V and J are TRBV19 and TRBJ2-2; no definite D call. Trimming cost V 3 bases and J 1 base, with 6 bases left between them. This CDR3 comprises 14 residues. Germline V gives CDR1 LNHDA, CDR2 SQIVND (reference sequence). The CDR3 is CASSMAWNTGELFF. CDR3 in DNA: TGTGCCAGTAGTATGGCCTGGAACACCGGGGAGCTGTTTTTT. Based on the CDR3 plus reference TRBV19 and TRBJ2-2, the full variable domain is DGGITQSPKYLFRKEGQNVTLSCEQNLNHDAMYWYRQDPGQGLRLIYYSQIVNDFQKGDIAEGYSVSREKKESFPLTVTSAQKNPTAFYLCASSMAWNTGELFFGEGSRLTVL.

The V call is TRBV5-1, the J call TRBJ1-2, with D possibly TRBD1 on 6 matching bases. Germline CDR1 is SGHRS and CDR2 is YFSETQ. There are 11 residues in the CDR3. V was shortened by 5 bases and J by 9 bases, with 11 bases between the two germline ends. The CDR3 nucleotides read TGCGCCAGCAGAGGGGGTCGGAGCTACACCTTC. Translating gives CASRGGRSYTF.

The chain joins TRBV3-1 (or the pseudogene TRBV3-2) to TRBJ1-2; D call uncertain. The V gene's germline CDR1 is LGHDT and CDR2 YNNKEL (reference sequence). Deletions cut 0 bases from V and 4 bases from J, with 6 bases between. There are 13 residues in the CDR3. The CDR3 DNA is TGTGCCAGCAGCCAAGACCCGGGCTATGGCTACACCTTC. This encodes CASSQDPGYGYTF.

The rearrangement joins TRBV28 to TRBJ2-1; D is ambiguous. This CDR3 has 12 amino acids. V was shortened by 6 bases and J by 8 bases, with 11 bases between the two germline ends. Germline CDR1 reads MDHEN; CDR2 reads SYDVKM. Here the CDR3 DNA reads TGTGCCAGCAGCCGCAGTGTCGATGAGCAGTTCTTC. Translating gives CASSRSVDEQFF.

The CDR3 nucleotides read TGCGCCAGCAGCACACAGTCCTCTAACTATGGCTACACCTTC. The encoded protein is CASSTQSSNYGYTF. The V call is TRBV5-1, the J call TRBJ1-2; the D is unclear. V lost 4 bases, J lost 0 bases, and 10 bases lay in between. The germline V gene encodes CDR1 SGHRS and CDR2 YFSETQ. The CDR3 length is 14 residues.

The chain combines TRBV19 with TRBJ1-5; no reliable D call. Between the trimmed V and J ends, which lost 6 bases and 4 bases, there was a span of 16 bases. Germline V gives CDR1 LNHDA, CDR2 SQIVND (reference sequence). CDR3 length: 15 amino acids. The CDR3 coding sequence is TGTGCCAGTAGGGATCCGGGAGTGTTAAATCAGCCCCAGCATTTT. The encoded protein is CASRDPGVLNQPQHF.

V gene TRBV7-2 combines with J gene TRBJ1-5; possibly TRBD1 for D (6 bases). This CDR3 region has 15 residues. CDR1 SGHTA and CDR2 FQGNSA come from the germline V gene. With 6 bases removed from V and 4 bases from J, the gap between germline ends came to 16 bases. The CDR3 here is CASSPNRVENQPQHF. In nucleotides, the CDR3 is TGTGCCAGCAGTCCCAACAGGGTCGAGAATCAGCCCCAGCATTTT.

CDR3 protein: CASSVVAGGRTDTQYF. CDR3 DNA sequence: TGTGCCAGCAGCGTAGTTGCGGGAGGACGCACAGATACGCAGTATTTT. V usage is TRBV9 and J usage is TRBJ2-3; 8 nucleotides match TRBD2. Germline CDR1 is SGDLS and CDR2 is YYNGEE. With 0 bases clipped from V and 1 base from J, the junction kept 4 bases outside the gene matches. The CDR3 covers 16 residues.

This sequence joins TRBV5-4 and TRBJ2-2; D not certain. The V end was cut by 0 bases, the J end by 8 bases, with 8 bases between. The length of the CDR3 is 13 residues. The germline CDR1 and CDR2 sequences are SGHNT and YYREEE (reference sequence). CDR3 DNA: TGTGCCAGCAGCTTGGAAGTTCGGGGGGAGCTGTTTTTT. Encoded protein: CASSLEVRGELFF.